This T cell receptor (beta chain) was found in a study of control samples from healthy donors and cancer patients. Repertoires were generated with immunoSEQ multiplex PCR, while TCRdb's copy carries only in-frame clones and drops some. The table shows approximately 70,000 clones, with just under 90% occurring only once. Material for sequencing was PBMCs. The clonotype comes from a man aged 60-69 years with lung cancer.

The CDR3 DNA reads as TGTGCCAGCAGTGTTCCCGGGACCGGAGATACGCAGTATTTT. Amino acid sequence: CASSVPGTGDTQYF. J is TRBJ2-3 and V is TRBV2; D is possibly TRBD1 or TRBD2 (5 bases each). Deletions cut 4 bases from V and 5 bases from J, with 13 bases between. The CDR3 covers 14 residues. Germline V gives CDR1 SNHLY, CDR2 FYNNEI.